A single sample gave rise to the 32 T cell receptor beta chains below, sequenced in a study of T cell changes during pregnancy in multiple sclerosis. Clones were sequenced by immunoSEQ multiplex PCR, and TCRdb holds only the in-frame ones, with some missing. The sample lists 20,000 to 25,000 clones, more than 75% occurring once. The sample consisted of CD8+ T cells from peripheral blood mononuclear cells, taken in the first trimester of pregnancy. These receptors were collected from a female donor in good health, enrolled as a control in a pregnancy study.

V is TRBV28 and J is TRBJ1-2; 7 bases fit TRBD1. The CDR3 length is 12 residues. Germline V gene data show CDR1 as MDHEN and CDR2 as SYDVKM. V lost 7 bases and J lost 5; bases outside the gene matches: 4. CDR3 residues: CASTTGKYGYTF. The DNA for the CDR3 is TGTGCCAGCACGACAGGGAAATATGGCTACACCTTC.

This clone has only one observation. The V call is TRBV27, the J call TRBJ2-1; D remains unclear. This CDR3 is built from 15 residues. The V end was cut by 1 base, the J end by 0 bases, with 7 bases between. Germline CDR1 and CDR2: MNHEY and SMNVEV (reference sequence). CDR3 region: CASSLWPNSYNEQFF. As DNA, the CDR3 is TGTGCCAGCAGTTTATGGCCCAACTCCTACAATGAGCAGTTCTTC.

This chain links TRBV25-1 with TRBJ2-1; 13 bases align to TRBD2. From germline, CDR1 is MGHDK and CDR2 SYGVNS. CDR3 length: 16 residues. V was pared by 5 bases and J by 7 bases, with 8 bases of the junction left unmatched. CDR3 sequence (DNA): TGTGCCAGCAGTCCCTGGACTAGCGGGAGCTTGAATGAGCAGTTCTTC. Its translation is CASSPWTSGSLNEQFF.

The rearrangement links TRBV6-4 to TRBJ2-1, with 8 bases aligning to TRBD2. Unmatched junction bases numbered 2, after V lost 3 bases and J lost 7 bases. The CDR3 runs 13 residues. Germline-derived CDR1 and CDR2 are MRHNA and SNTAGT. The CDR3 nucleotides are TGTGCCAGCAGTGAGGGGACTAGGAATGAGCAGTTCTTC. It translates to CASSEGTRNEQFF.

The chain is built from TRBV4-2 and TRBJ2-7; 8 positions match TRBD2. There are 19 residues in the CDR3. The germline V gene encodes CDR1 LGHNA and CDR2 YNFKEQ. The J segment lost 3 bases and the V segment lost 2 bases, leaving 18 bases of the junction unmatched. In DNA, the CDR3 is TGTGCCAGCAGCCAATACCAGGGCTCTATAGCGGGAATCCTCTACGAGCAGTACTTC. As protein: CASSQYQGSIAGILYEQYF.

The V gene is TRBV11-2, the J gene TRBJ2-3; no clear D gene. Germline CDR1 and CDR2: SGHAT and FQNNGV. Trimming took 6 bases from V and 0 from J, leaving 13 bases between them. This CDR3 spans 15 amino acids. CDR3 in DNA: TGTGCCAGCAGTTCGCGCCTCCCTAGCACAGATACGCAGTATTTT. As protein: CASSSRLPSTDTQYF.

This clone was seen once. The genes are TRBV5-1 and TRBJ1-3; D is uncertain. This CDR3 is 13 amino acids long. Trimming removed 6 bases at V and 3 bases at J, with 10 bases between. The V gene's germline CDR1 is SGHRS and CDR2 YFSETQ. CDR3 residues: CASKATGGNTIYF. CDR3 nucleotides: TGCGCCAGCAAGGCTACGGGTGGAAACACCATATATTTT.

The chain employs TRBV6-5 and TRBJ2-2; 10 nucleotides match TRBD2. The CDR3 is 15 residues long. The trim removed 2 bases at V and 5 bases at J, leaving 2 bases unmatched. Germline V gene sequence: CDR1 MNHEY, CDR2 SVGAGI. The CDR3 reads CASSYGTSVTGELFF. In nucleotides, the CDR3 is TGTGCCAGCAGTTACGGGACTAGCGTGACCGGGGAGCTGTTTTTT.

The chain carries TRBV7-8 and TRBJ1-6; a weak D match, TRBD1 (6 bases). The CDR3 spans 17 residues. Trimming removed 5 bases from V and 8 bases from J, with 22 bases in between. Germline CDR1 SGHVS, CDR2 FQNEAQ. CDR3 in amino acids: CASSPQRLGQWDSPLHF. In nucleotides, the CDR3 is TGTGCCAGCAGCCCCCAGCGGTTAGGACAGTGGGATTCACCCCTCCACTTT.

The chain employs TRBV5-6 and TRBJ2-5; 11 nucleotides match TRBD1. TRBJ2-7 explains the end of the DNA better; the J call may be wrong. The CDR3 has 15 amino acids. CDR1 SGHDT and CDR2 YYEEEE come from the germline V gene. The DNA of the CDR3 is TGTGCCAGCAGCTCCTGGGGACAGGGGGCCTACGAGCAGTACTTC. Protein sequence: CASSSWGQGAYEQYF.

The J gene is TRBJ1-6, the V gene TRBV4-3, with 8 bases matching TRBD1. This CDR3 comprises 16 residues. The V segment lost 1 base and the J segment 9 bases; nucleotides outside the gene matches: 8. Per the germline V gene, CDR1 is LGHNA and CDR2 is YSLEER. CDR3 bases: TGCGCCAGCAGCCAAGGACCGACAGGGGACCTTTCACCCCTCCACTTT. Amino acids: CASSQGPTGDLSPLHF.

This chain links TRBV27 with TRBJ2-3, with 8 bases lining up with TRBD1. V gave up 3 bases and J gave up 6 bases; unmatched junction bases: 5. The CDR3 contains 14 residues. The germline V gene encodes CDR1 MNHEY and CDR2 SMNVEV (reference sequence). CDR3 in amino acids: CASSFPGGGDTQYF. CDR3 DNA: TGTGCCAGCAGTTTTCCAGGGGGCGGGGATACGCAGTATTTT.

The CDR3 DNA sequence: TGTGCCAGCAGTCTCCGGGGGCGGGGGATAGGTGGCTACACCTTC. Residues: CASSLRGRGIGGYTF. The chain carries TRBV28 and TRBJ1-2, with D perhaps matching TRBD1 (6 bases). This CDR3 contains 15 residues. Between the trimmed V and J ends, which lost 5 bases and 7 bases, there was a span of 20 bases. From germline, CDR1 is MDHEN and CDR2 SYDVKM.

The genes are TRBV9 and TRBJ2-3; D is perhaps TRBD1 (7 bases). V was shortened by 1 base and J by 4 bases, with 16 bases between the two germline ends. The germline CDR1 and CDR2 sequences are SGDLS and YYNGEE. CDR3 length equals 16 residues. CDR3 bases: TGTGCCAGCAGCGTAAATTGGGGCAGGGGGGCAGATACGCAGTATTTT. It is translated as CASSVNWGRGADTQYF.

The chain links TRBV27 to TRBJ1-1, with D possibly being TRBD1 (6 bases). The V end lost 6 bases, the J end lost 2 bases, and 16 bases lay between the germline ends. The CDR3 extends over 15 amino acids. Germline lookup yields CDR1 MNHEY and CDR2 SMNVEV (reference sequence). The chain's CDR3 is CASRVPGTPNTEAFF. CDR3 sequence (DNA): TGTGCCAGCAGAGTCCCGGGGACACCCAACACTGAAGCTTTCTTT.

V is TRBV7-9 and J is TRBJ2-1; 8 bases match TRBD2. The junction had 15 bases not matched to a gene; V was cut back by 9 bases and J by 8 bases. This CDR3 is 15 amino acids long. Germline values: CDR1 SEHNR, CDR2 FQNEAQ (reference sequence). In DNA, the CDR3 is TGTGCCAGTCCCATAAGCGGGAGCAACTTGGATGAGCAGTTCTTC. Protein product: CASPISGSNLDEQFF.

The chain joins TRBV29-1 to TRBJ1-3; TRBD1 agrees at 7 bases. The germline gives CDR1 SQVTM, CDR2 ANQGSEA. This CDR3 has 14 residues. J lost 3 bases, V lost 4 bases, and 6 bases had no gene match. As DNA, the CDR3 is TGCAGCGTTGGAGGGACAGTAGGTGGAAACACCATATATTTT. Translating it yields CSVGGTVGGNTIYF.

The J gene is TRBJ2-1, the V gene TRBV2, with D possibly being TRBD2 (6 bases). The CDR3 is 13 amino acids. V was pared by 4 bases and J by 4 bases, with 8 bases between. Germline lookup yields CDR1 SNHLY and CDR2 FYNNEI. The CDR3 coding sequence is TGTGCCAGCAGTGCCGCGGGGTACAATGAGCAGTTCTTC. Protein sequence: CASSAAGYNEQFF.

The gene calls are TRBV27 and TRBJ1-6; 10 nucleotides agree with TRBD1. Germline values: CDR1 MNHEY, CDR2 SMNVEV (reference sequence). This CDR3 has 15 residues. Losses at the gene ends were 5 bases for V and 11 bases for J; bases not matched to a gene: 9. For the CDR3, the DNA is TGTGCCAGCAGTAGCCGGGACAGGGGTGGACCACCCCTCCACTTT. Protein sequence: CASSSRDRGGPPLHF.

V usage is TRBV7-6 and J usage is TRBJ1-2; D is perhaps TRBD1 (5 bases). Germline V gene lookup returns CDR1 SGHVS and CDR2 FNYEAQ. The CDR3 runs to 15 residues. Trimming took off 5 bases at V and 8 bases at J, with 21 bases between the two ends. CDR3 amino acids: CASSEEGQGIGGYTF. The CDR3, as DNA: TGTGCCAGCAGCGAGGAGGGGCAGGGAATTGGAGGCTACACCTTC.

V usage is TRBV5-8 and J usage is TRBJ1-1; D possibly corresponds to TRBD1 (5 bases). Germline assignment: CDR1 SGHTS and CDR2 YDEGEE. V lost 2 bases and J 10 bases, leaving 9 bases between the germline ends. The CDR3 is 11 amino acids. DNA for the CDR3: TGTGCCAGCAGCTTAGGGGCCCGAGCTTTCTTT. Translating gives CASSLGARAFF.

The chain links TRBV4-1 to TRBJ2-7, with a tentative D call TRBD2 (6 bases). Trimming removed 0 bases from V and 3 bases from J, with 12 bases in between. This CDR3 has 15 amino acids. Germline CDR1 reads MGHRA; CDR2 reads YSYEKL. The CDR3 DNA reads TGCGCCAGCAGCCAAGAAGGGACTGGGGGCTACGAGCAGTACTTC. Its protein is CASSQEGTGGYEQYF.

This clone was counted a single time. The chain carries TRBV19 and TRBJ1-6; maybe TRBD1 (6 bases). The germline V and J ends were trimmed by 3 bases and 7 bases, with 10 bases remaining between them. This CDR3 spans 14 amino acids. Germline V lookup: CDR1 LNHDA, CDR2 SQIVND (reference sequence). CDR3 sequence (DNA): TGTGCCAGTAGTATGGCAGGGGAAAATTCACCCCTCCACTTT. Its translation is CASSMAGENSPLHF.

V and J are TRBV5-6 and TRBJ1-6; D remains ambiguous. CDR1 and CDR2 (germline): SGHDT, YYEEEE. This CDR3 is built from 14 residues. The V end was cut by 2 bases, the J end by 7 bases, with 10 bases between. DNA for the CDR3: TGTGCCAGCAGCTTATCACACCAAAATTCACCCCTCCACTTT. Its protein product is CASSLSHQNSPLHF. The full variable domain, its missing parts supplied by reference TRBV5-6 and TRBJ1-6, is DAGVTQSPTHLIKTRGQQVTLRCSPKSGHDTVSWYQQALGQGPQFIFQYYEEEERQRGNFPDRFSGHQFPNYSSELNVNALLLGDSALYLCASSLSHQNSPLHFGNGTRLTVT.

The V gene is TRBV29-1, the J gene TRBJ1-3; 7 bases align to TRBD1. The trim removed 0 bases at V and 0 bases at J, leaving 8 bases unmatched. The germline V gene has CDR1 SQVTM and CDR2 ANQGSEA. The CDR3 has 17 amino acids. The CDR3 nucleotides are TGCAGCGTTGAAGATGTTAAGGACAGGAACTCTGGAAACACCATATATTTT. It yields the protein CSVEDVKDRNSGNTIYF.

V gene TRBV28 combines with J gene TRBJ1-2; D gene unclear. The CDR3 contains 11 residues. Trimming pared 3 bases from V and 5 bases from J, leaving 4 bases between. Germline lookup yields CDR1 MDHEN and CDR2 SYDVKM. This CDR3 is CASSFKYGYTF. CDR3 bases: TGTGCCAGCAGTTTCAAATATGGCTACACCTTC.

This clone turned up a few times. V gene TRBV5-5 combines with J gene TRBJ1-5; possibly TRBD1 for D (5 bases). Germline V gives CDR1 SGHKS, CDR2 YYEKEE (reference sequence). Trimming shortened V by 4 bases and J by 2 bases, and 10 bases separated the two germline ends. CDR3 length: 14 residues. Written as DNA, the CDR3 is TGTGCCAGCAGCCTCAGGGATGGCAATCAGCCCCAGCATTTT. Amino acid sequence: CASSLRDGNQPQHF.

In this sample, this clone is medium-sized. This chain connects TRBV5-6 to TRBJ1-6; D gene uncertain. Germline CDR1 is SGHDT and CDR2 is YYEEEE. The CDR3 runs to 16 residues. Between the trimmed V and J ends, which lost 0 bases and 4 bases, there was a span of 11 bases. CDR3 sequence (DNA): TGTGCCAGCAGCTTGGACTCCAACTGGTATAATTCACCCCTCCACTTT. This encodes CASSLDSNWYNSPLHF.

The chain employs TRBV7-9 and TRBJ2-1; D perhaps matches TRBD2 (6 bases). Germline V gives CDR1 SEHNR, CDR2 FQNEAQ (reference sequence). The germline V and J ends were trimmed by 6 bases and 7 bases, with 19 bases remaining between them. This CDR3 is built from 15 residues. The CDR3 bases are TGTGCCAGCAGTCATAAAGACGGGGGTCCTAATGAGCAGTTCTTC. As protein: CASSHKDGGPNEQFF.

This chain connects TRBV7-2 to TRBJ2-5, with D perhaps TRBD2 (5 bases). The germline V gene encodes CDR1 SGHTA and CDR2 FQGNSA. The CDR3 sequence is 14 residues long. V dropped 4 bases and J dropped 1 base, with 10 bases sitting between them. CDR3 sequence: CASSSTGFQETQYF. CDR3 DNA: TGTGCCAGCAGCTCGACGGGGTTCCAAGAGACCCAGTACTTC.

This chain connects TRBV19 to TRBJ1-1, with unresolved D. Germline V gene sequence: CDR1 LNHDA, CDR2 SQIVND (reference sequence). This CDR3 has 11 amino acids. V lost 9 bases, J lost 4 bases, and 9 bases lay in between. Here the CDR3 DNA reads TGTGCCAGCGAAGGGAGCACTGAAGCTTTCTTT. Its protein is CASEGSTEAFF. The whole variable domain, remainder taken from reference TRBV19 and TRBJ1-1, is DGGITQSPKYLFRKEGQNVTLSCEQNLNHDAMYWYRQDPGQGLRLIYYSQIVNDFQKGDIAEGYSVSREKKESFPLTVTSAQKNPTAFYLCASEGSTEAFFGQGTRLTVV.

The chain couples TRBV10-3 to TRBJ2-3; D gene unclear. The V and J ends lost 6 bases and 6 bases respectively, with 13 bases between them. CDR1 is ENHRY, CDR2 SYGVKD, per germline. The CDR3 is 13 amino acids. CDR3 loop: CAISQKEWDTQYF. The CDR3 nucleotides read TGTGCCATCAGCCAAAAGGAGTGGGATACGCAGTATTTT.